This T cell receptor beta chain was recorded in a study of regulatory T cells in long-lasting Graves disease. Time point given: newly diagnosed GD, antithyroid drugs for less than 3 months. PBMC-derived RNA was used for the TCR library. The TCR beta library used iRepertoire HTBI primers with Arm-PCR amplification of CDR3. TCRdb analysed the multiplex PCR reads with MiXCR anew, one entry per CDR3 protein. The sample holds 350,000 to 400,000 distinct CDR3 sequences, roughly 16% seen once. Findings and limits, study-wide: Persistent patients shared 2,500 to 3,000 public clonotypes among themselves. Newly diagnosed patients shared fewer, at around 970. Having few samples may have compromised the accuracy. TCR diversity was lower in persistent Graves' patients (versus newly diagnosed ones).

This clonotype was observed at least ten times. Antigen: not known. The V segment lost 7 bases and the J segment 1 base; nucleotides outside the gene matches: 11. Germline CDR1 reads MNHEY; CDR2 reads SMNVEV (reference sequence). The CDR3 contains 16 residues. The data were also submitted as part of a second study, on T cells in Graves' hyperthyroidism and ophthalmopathy.

The chain links TRBV27 to TRBJ2-7; TRBD2 matches 9 bases. The sample was peripheral blood mononuclear cells (PBMCs), taken at new diagnosis, from a patient treated with antithyroid drugs. The sequence was collected from a woman in her late teens or twenties with Graves disease. DNA for the CDR3: TGTGCCAGCATCCGAGGGGGCGGGGGGGCGTCCTACGAGCAGTACTTC. As protein: CASIRGGGGASYEQYF.